This TCR beta chain was observed in a study of T cell responses to AZD1222 COVID-19 vaccine. Method: immunoSEQ multiplex PCR; TCRdb's copy keeps in-frame clones and lacks some. The sample holds around 110,000 clones, about 89% seen once. The CDR3 is made up of 12 amino acids. Trimming took 4 bases from V and 9 from J, leaving 11 bases between them. The V call is TRBV5-3, the J call TRBJ1-5; TRBD1 is a possible D gene (6 bases). TRBV5-3 is reported as an ORF; its role is uncertain. The receptor was isolated from an adult who received the AZD1222 COVID-19 vaccine. The sequenced sample was peripheral blood, obtained 28 days after the second AZD1222 dose. The CDR3 sequence: CARSPQGGPQHF. The CDR3 DNA reads as TGTGCCAGAAGCCCCCAAGGGGGGCCCCAGCATTTT.